This T cell receptor beta chain was identified during a study of blood T cells in healthy people across ages (dated by TCRdb to about 2015). Study-wide context: In model experiments, template switching captured roughly one uniquely barcoded TCR beta cDNA molecule for every two T cells. To track age-related changes in TCR beta repertoire diversity, the study relied on deep sequencing normalized with unique cDNA molecular identifiers. The study analyzed two additional independent replicas of 1 million unique cDNA reads from the same blood draw for two donors, one aged 18 to 30 and one aged 80 or older. Four age groups were formed from the donors: young (average 16 years), middle-aged (approximately 42), aged (roughly 58) and long-lived (less than 85). Here is what the overall study found, with its caveats: Because profiling used bulk unsorted PBMCs, naive and antigen-experienced compartments could not be compared conclusively. Compared with the aged group, the long-lived group had more naive CD4+ T cells, fewer expanded clones and increased TCR diversity, a pattern suggesting age selection. Because donor CMV infection status was unknown, age-related changes in expanded clonotypes were potentially confounded. There was a strong correlation between observed TCR beta diversity and the percentage of naive T cells measured by flow cytometry. As age increased, observed TCR beta diversity per million T cells dropped in a roughly linear way, and a significant reduction was already evident by age about 36. Estimates of total diversity based on one million sequenced T cells were considered lower bounds and underestimates.

V and J lose 2 bases and 6 bases, and a span of 18 bases separates them. CDR1 and CDR2, looked up from the germline V gene, are SGDLS and YYNGEE. The CDR3 spans 15 residues, from the cysteine through the phenylalanine. Solely the CDR3 DNA is kept, with 45 bases framed from the first base. This clonotype was counted at least ten times. Its recognized antigen is unknown. Base qualities are not provided; no much larger clone lies one nucleotide away. Library prep was done by 5' RACE. Sequencer: Illumina HiSeq 2500. A second about 7 to 12 cycle PCR used a sample-barcoded 5' primer and a J-beta primer mix. Each TCR beta cDNA molecule received a unique molecular identifier from a template-switch 5' adaptor carrying 12 random nucleotides. Each sample yielded at least 3 million CDR3-containing paired-end reads. First-strand cDNA synthesis was performed from all RNA using the Mint cDNA synthesis kit, with priming by a TRBC-specific oligonucleotide. After uracil-DNA glycosylase treatment, a first 18-cycle PCR used universal primers M1SS and BC2_uni_R on all cDNA. The paper's processing steps were these. Each sample was normalized by randomly selecting 1 million high-quality reads, each carrying a distinct molecular identifier. Instead of being binned into consensus sequences, reads with shared molecular identifiers were discarded. MiTCR, with a Q25 quality threshold and the strictest error-elimination algorithm, was used for CDR3 identification, clonotype clustering and error correction. A nonparametric unseen species model with Euler transformation was used to estimate a lower bound on total TCR beta diversity. The public sequencing data were trimmed at Q25 with fastp and processed into clonotypes with MiXCR by TCRdb, which kept only in-frame beta chains. Rows with a matching CDR3 protein are joined into one entry that keeps the most common DNA and genes. The authors' filters were not applied to this entry. In all, the sample holds approximately 960,000 distinct CDR3 sequences, and almost 30% of those were seen once. The ten largest account for roughly 10% of the sample.

The roughly 39 donors, aged about 6 to 95 years, were systemically healthy Caucasian individuals from Russia. Each donor gave 8 to 10 milliliters of peripheral blood, collected into EDTA-treated Vacutainer tubes. Ficoll-Paque density-gradient centrifugation was used to isolate PBMCs, with at least 7 million per sample. Trizol reagent was used to extract total RNA from PBMCs, with at least 5 micrograms per sample. For every donor, flow cytometry on a PBMC aliquot measured the percentage of naive CD45RAhigh/CD27high T cells. The sample was also linked to a second study, of T cells of mothers and their children. As described in the second report: Nine systemically healthy Caucasian individuals, comprising three mothers and their six children, were included as donors. cDNA synthesis used all of the extracted RNA, with 1.5 ug of RNA in each 15 ul reaction. In the second PCR, the M1S primer introduced both the sample barcodes and 2-4 random nucleotides. Over 8 million TCR beta CDR3 reads came from each mother, compared with some 3 million reads from each child. TCR recombination output is similarly shaped by thymic selection in related and unrelated pairs, with a minor effect exerted by inherited differences. Related mother-child pairs always showed normalized repertoire overlap that was slightly higher than in unrelated mother-child pairs, though the difference was never significant. Persistent microchimeric T cell clones were not detected, at a sensitivity of about 100 clones per million clonotypes. Deep NGS was used in the study to compare the TCR beta repertoires of mothers and children and to look for features that separate related mother-child pairs from unrelated individuals. The mean age was 40 +/- 4 years for the mothers and about 12 +/- 4 years for the children. After adapter ligation with NEBNext reagents, the libraries were sequenced on Illumina HiSeq 2000 with 100+100 nt paired-end reads. Mother and child libraries were prepared a month apart and sequenced in separate runs to prevent cross-contamination. For each donor, between about 500,000 and 2,000,000 distinct TCR beta clonotypes were identified. Naive TCR beta clonotypes were estimated from low-frequency clonotypes matched to each donor's FACS-determined naive share, without sorting.

The rearranged segments are TRBV9 and TRBJ2-7, and TRBD2 may be the D gene, going by 6 matching bases. Sequencing was carried out using blood. The sequence derives from a woman between 35 and 50 years old in good health. The CDR3 reads as follows: CASSVTEVYGGEQYF. The DNA reads as follows: TGTGCCAGCAGCGTTACCGAGGTCTACGGGGGCGAGCAGTACTTC.